This record covers a single T cell receptor (beta chain). Individuals in the exposed group had encountered a COVID-19 case within 2 weeks preceding study entry. The data were obtained in a study of blood T cell repertoires in COVID-19. On the study more broadly: Sites in the United States, Italy and Spain provided acute and convalescent COVID-19 samples.

TCRdb's copy holds only in-frame clones and misses some; the assay was immunoSEQ multiplex PCR. The sample has 210,000 or so clones, 83% seen once. The V gene end was trimmed by 3 bases and the J gene end by 0 bases; junction bases not matched to a gene: 5. The CDR3 has 16 residues. Per germline, CDR1 SGHNT and CDR2 YYREEE (reference sequence). The chain has TRBV5-4 and TRBJ1-1; 10 bases are shared with TRBD1. What was sequenced was PBMCs or T cells enriched from blood (not recorded which). This sequence was found in a woman aged 45-59 years who had been exposed to COVID-19. The DNA for the CDR3 is TGTGCCAGCAGCTGGGGACAGGGGAAGATGAACACTGAAGCTTTCTTT. It yields the protein CASSWGQGKMNTEAFF.